Each of the 21 T cell receptor beta chains below was sequenced from the same sample in a study of shared T cell receptors in the human thymus. TCRdb's table, derived via immunoSEQ multiplex PCR, lists solely in-frame clones and lacks some. This sample has 700,000 to 750,000 clones, with around 85% found just once. A further study also used this sample, focusing on human thymus T cells.

Sequenced material: thymocytes. The receptors shown here come from a girl under three years old with a congenital heart defect.

On this clone itself: One end of the junction does not line up with germline, which may come from a read error. J is TRBJ1-2 and V is TRBV5-4; tentative D call: TRBD1 (5 bases). In germline, CDR1 is SGHNT, CDR2 YYREEE (reference sequence). The CDR3 length is 18 residues. The CDR3 sequence is CASSLGPPDRRPDYGFTF. CDR3 bases: TGTGCCAGCAGCTTGGGACCCCCCGACAGACGACCGGACTATGGCTTCACCTTC.

This clone was counted a few times. The V call is TRBV7-9, the J call TRBJ1-2; TRBD1 is a possible D gene (6 bases). Trimming removed 1 base from V and 3 bases from J, with 9 bases in between. The germline V gene has CDR1 SEHNR and CDR2 FQNEAQ (reference sequence). The CDR3 runs to 14 residues. The CDR3 DNA follows: TGTGCCAGCAGCTTAGACAGGGCCTACTATGGCTACACCTTC. As protein: CASSLDRAYYGYTF. Complete variable domain (other parts from reference TRBV7-9 and TRBJ1-2): DTGVSQNPRHKITKRGQNVTFRCDPISEHNRLYWYRQTLGQGPEFLTYFQNEAQLEKSRLLSDRFSAERPKGSFSTLEIQRTEQGDSAMYLCASSLDRAYYGYTFGSGTRLTVV.

In DNA, the CDR3 is TGTGCCAGCACCAAATTAATCAGGGGGGTAATCCCGAACACCGGGGAGCTGTTTTTT. Protein: CASTKLIRGVIPNTGELFF. V gene TRBV5-4 combines with J gene TRBJ2-2, with D tentatively TRBD1 (7 bases). Trimming left V 6 bases short and J 0 bases short, with 24 bases between. This CDR3 is 19 amino acids long. Germline V gene lookup returns CDR1 SGHNT and CDR2 YYREEE (reference sequence).

CDR3 protein: CASSLTSGGANSYEQYF. In DNA form, the CDR3 reads TGTGCCAGCAGTTTGACTAGCGGGGGGGCCAATTCCTACGAGCAGTACTTC. This chain joins TRBV27 and TRBJ2-7; 14 bases agree with TRBD2. V lost 3 bases and J lost 1; bases outside the gene matches: 5. CDR3 length equals 17 residues. Germline CDR1 reads MNHEY; CDR2 reads SMNVEV (reference sequence).

This clone was seen only a few times. The V and J genes are TRBV14 and TRBJ2-3, with D possibly matching TRBD2 (5 bases). This CDR3 has 16 amino acids. From germline, CDR1 is SGHDN and CDR2 FVKESK. V was cut by 2 bases and J by 1 base, with 13 bases left in between. The CDR3 is CASSQSHIGGTDTQYF. The CDR3 nucleotides read TGTGCCAGCAGCCAATCTCATATCGGGGGCACAGATACGCAGTATTTT.

This clone occurred once. The chain is built from TRBV5-6 and TRBJ2-7, with D possibly matching TRBD1 (6 bases). The CDR3 extends over 15 amino acids. Trimming took 3 bases from V and 2 from J, leaving 15 bases between them. Germline lookup yields CDR1 SGHDT and CDR2 YYEEEE. Written as DNA, the CDR3 is TGTGCCAGCAGCTCAACCACAGGGTCCCCCTACGAGCAGTACTTC. Protein product: CASSSTTGSPYEQYF.

CDR3 sequence reads: CASSLARGLPEKLFF. CDR3 nucleotide sequence: TGTGCCAGCAGCTTGGCCCGGGGATTACCCGAAAAACTGTTTTTT. This sequence joins TRBV5-5 and TRBJ1-4; D is uncertain. V gave up 0 bases and J gave up 8 bases, with 14 bases separating them. Germline V gene sequence: CDR1 SGHKS, CDR2 YYEKEE (reference sequence). The CDR3 is 15 residues long.

CDR3 sequence: CASSPESGEADTQYF. DNA for the CDR3: TGTGCCAGCTCACCAGAAAGCGGGGAAGCAGATACGCAGTATTTT. This rearrangement joins TRBV18 to TRBJ2-3; 7 bases are a match to TRBD2. Germline V gives CDR1 KGHSH, CDR2 LQKENI. J was trimmed by 4 bases and V by 2 bases; bases with no gene match: 6. The CDR3 contains 15 residues.

V gene TRBV4-1 combines with J gene TRBJ2-1; TRBD2 is a possible D gene (6 bases). The CDR3 has 16 amino acids. Trimming shortened V by 4 bases and J by 8 bases, and 21 bases separated the two germline ends. Germline V lookup: CDR1 MGHRA, CDR2 YSYEKL. CDR3 DNA sequence: TGCGCCAGCAGCCGTCTACTAGCCTACCCTTGGGATGAGCAGTTCTTC. Translation gives CASSRLLAYPWDEQFF.

V and J are TRBV14 and TRBJ1-5, with 7 bases fitting TRBD1. Unmatched junction bases numbered 32, after V lost 0 bases and J lost 6 bases. The CDR3 loop spans 24 amino acids. Per germline, CDR1 SGHDN and CDR2 FVKESK. The CDR3, as DNA: TGTGCCAGCAGCCAAGACCCTTATCGGGACAGCAGAGGGACCCTAGCAGAAGCGACTCAGCCCCAGCATTTT. Residues: CASSQDPYRDSRGTLAEATQPQHF.

The chain combines TRBV19 with TRBJ1-2; unclear D gene. V was pared by 4 bases and J by 2 bases, with 17 bases between. The CDR3 spans 16 residues. In germline, CDR1 is LNHDA, CDR2 SQIVND (reference sequence). The CDR3 spells CASSTSLWGENYGYTF. The CDR3 bases are TGTGCCAGTAGTACGTCCCTTTGGGGAGAAAACTATGGCTACACCTTC. Complete variable domain (other parts from reference TRBV19 and TRBJ1-2): DGGITQSPKYLFRKEGQNVTLSCEQNLNHDAMYWYRQDPGQGLRLIYYSQIVNDFQKGDIAEGYSVSREKKESFPLTVTSAQKNPTAFYLCASSTSLWGENYGYTFGSGTRLTVV.

The chain links TRBV19 to TRBJ1-2; D possibly corresponds to TRBD1 (5 bases). The CDR3 extends over 20 amino acids. In germline, CDR1 is LNHDA, CDR2 SQIVND (reference sequence). The germline V and J ends were trimmed by 2 bases and 0 bases, with 25 bases remaining between them. The CDR3 bases are TGTGCCAGTAGTATAAGGAAAAGGGGCGGTGGTAGTATGGCTAACTATGGCTACACCTTC. It is translated as CASSIRKRGGGSMANYGYTF.

The V gene is TRBV7-3, the J gene TRBJ2-1, with 13 bases that match TRBD2. Germline V gene sequence: CDR1 SGHTA, CDR2 FQGTGA. Trimming removed 5 bases from V and 4 bases from J; junction bases left unmatched: 8. CDR3 length equals 17 residues. The CDR3 nucleotides read TGTGCCAGCAGCGCGACTAGCGGGGGGTCGGATTACAATGAGCAGTTCTTC. Its protein product is CASSATSGGSDYNEQFF. Variable domain in full (rest from reference TRBV7-3 and TRBJ2-1): GAGVSQTPSNKVTEKGKYVELRCDPISGHTALYWYRQSLGQGPEFLIYFQGTGAADDSGLPNDRFFAVRPEGSVSTLKIQRTERGDSAVYLCASSATSGGSDYNEQFFGPGTRLTVL.

The chain recombines TRBV7-3 with TRBJ2-1, with 9 bases aligning to TRBD2. J lost 1 base, V lost 5 bases, and 12 bases had no gene match. The CDR3 consists of 18 residues. The germline gives CDR1 SGHTA, CDR2 FQGTGA. CDR3 sequence (DNA): TGTGCCAGCAGCGTACGGAGCGGGGGGATGGGATCCTACAATGAGCAGTTCTTC. It is translated as CASSVRSGGMGSYNEQFF.

The chain is built from TRBV6-5 and TRBJ2-2, with TRBD2 matching over 7 bases. CDR3 length: 16 amino acids. With V trimmed by 4 bases and J by 4 bases, 9 bases remained unmatched. Germline CDR1 is MNHEY and CDR2 is SVGAGI. The CDR3 DNA reads as TGTGCCAGCAGTTCATCCGGGACTACATTCACCGGGGAGCTGTTTTTT. This translates into CASSSSGTTFTGELFF.

This chain links TRBV29-1 with TRBJ2-7; TRBD1 matches 7 bases. Germline values: CDR1 SQVTM, CDR2 ANQGSEA. The CDR3 is 16 residues long. J lost 7 bases, V lost 1 base, and 16 bases had no gene match. In nucleotides, the CDR3 is TGCAGCGTTGAAGGGTGGAAAGGGGGCGGTATTCGGGAGCAGTACTTC. This gives the protein CSVEGWKGGGIREQYF.

The chain is built from TRBV6-4 and TRBJ1-6; 9 nucleotides match TRBD1. CDR3 size: 16 residues. With V trimmed by 5 bases and J by 2 bases, 4 bases remained unmatched. Per germline, CDR1 MRHNA and CDR2 SNTAGT. DNA of the CDR3: TGTGCCAGCAGTCCCGGGACAGGGCCCTATAATTCACCCCTCCACTTT. Translation: CASSPGTGPYNSPLHF.

This chain joins TRBV5-4 and TRBJ1-6; 7 bases align to TRBD1. The length of the CDR3 is 16 residues. The V gene's germline CDR1 is SGHNT and CDR2 YYREEE (reference sequence). Trimming took 4 bases from V and 4 from J; bases not matched to a gene: 8. The chain's CDR3 is CASSRGTEPYNSPLHF. The CDR3 coding sequence is TGTGCCAGCAGCAGAGGGACAGAACCTTATAATTCACCCCTCCACTTT.

The chain uses TRBV7-9 and TRBJ1-2; D unresolved. From germline, CDR1 is SEHNR and CDR2 FQNEAQ (reference sequence). The CDR3 has 14 residues. V was shortened by 2 bases and J by 3 bases, with 10 bases between the two germline ends. The CDR3 DNA follows: TGTGCCAGCAGCTTATGGGGAGCTGACTATGGCTACACCTTC. This sequence encodes CASSLWGADYGYTF.

This sequence joins TRBV7-2 and TRBJ1-1, with D perhaps matching TRBD1 (5 bases). The V and J ends lost 2 bases and 12 bases respectively, with 16 bases between them. This CDR3 is 13 amino acids long. The germline V gene encodes CDR1 SGHTA and CDR2 FQGNSA. In DNA form, the CDR3 reads TGTGCCAGCAGCTTAAGGCCGTGGGGGGAAACTTTCTTT. Residues: CASSLRPWGETFF.

The chain combines TRBV6-1 with TRBJ1-5; 7 bases fit TRBD1. The CDR3 contains 14 residues. V lost 6 bases, J lost 6 bases, and 8 bases stayed unmatched. Germline V gene sequence: CDR1 MNHNS, CDR2 SASEGT. CDR3 in amino acids: CASSKGQVGQPQHF. The CDR3 DNA follows: TGTGCCAGCAGCAAAGGACAGGTCGGTCAGCCCCAGCATTTT.